The rows below give T cell receptor beta chains drawn from one sample of a study of metastatic and nonmetastatic thyroid tumors. TCRdb re-called the PCR reads with MiXCR. Of 53,000 or so clones listed, 20% to 25% were seen once; the top ten hold about 3.9%. Specimen: blood. The source of these receptors is a female donor with papillary thyroid cancer or a benign thyroid nodule (not recorded which). Some clones in this sample may be carry-over from other donors' samples. CDR3s leave out the opening cysteine and the closing phenylalanine or tryptophan. Rows give clone size only sometimes, using once, few, many, or a class for an expanded clone.

V	size	J	CDR3
TRBV6-1	.	TRBJ2-7	ASSRYRAHEQY
TRBV2	many	TRBJ1-5	ASRSYISGNQPQH
TRBV18	many	TRBJ1-4	ASSPRGRDEKLF
TRBV27	many	TRBJ1-4	ASSRRRGNEKLF
TRBV30	many	TRBJ1-5	AWSVGGVHQPQH
TRBV12-5	many	TRBJ2-5	ASGQGGSGETQY
TRBV7-2	.	TRBJ2-1	ASSLAPSGGVNNEQF
TRBV6-2/TRBV6-3	few	TRBJ2-7	ASSSALAVGSYEQY
TRBV15	many	TRBJ1-2	ATSRERGDYGYT
TRBV4-1	many	TRBJ2-3	ASSPTEVPDTQY
TRBV20-1	many	TRBJ2-5	SARVRATVQETQY
TRBV27	many	TRBJ2-5	ASSPTGREWETQY
TRBV3-1	many	TRBJ2-3	ASSQELPGLSTDTQY
TRBV3-1	many	TRBJ2-7	ASSLRDRSNYEQY
TRBV12-3/TRBV12-4	.	TRBJ1-1	ASNPTGETEAF
TRBV6-5	many	TRBJ2-1	ASSYSAGDYNEQF
TRBV6-6	.	TRBJ2-7	ASSSATSGSSGEQY
TRBV4-1	.	TRBJ2-7	ASSQAEGQLYEQY
TRBV20-1	many	TRBJ2-3	SARDPTLSTQY
TRBV6-8	.	TRBJ2-7	SSTRGDREECEQY
TRBV24-1	many	TRBJ2-1	ATSELRTSGRATNNEQF
TRBV3-1	many	TRBJ2-3	ASSPGLAGWDTQY
TRBV6-5	many	TRBJ2-1	ASGNVKPSGRDNEQF
TRBV20-1	many	TRBJ2-1	SARDIGLAGGYNEQF
TRBV28	many	TRBJ2-7	ASSPGTSGNEQY
TRBV5-4	.	TRBJ2-6	ASSRQGSSGSNVLT
TRBV7-8	many	TRBJ2-3	ASSPEVGHTQY
TRBV6-1	few	TRBJ2-1	ASRRASGRGDEQF
TRBV3-1	many	TRBJ2-7	ASSQRTTYEQY
TRBV30	many	TRBJ2-7	AWRGETGPYEQY
TRBV20-1	.	TRBJ1-3	SARDWSNTIY
TRBV11-1	many	TRBJ1-2	ASSLEQGARTDGYT
TRBV3-1	many	TRBJ1-2	ASSPEAPTGNGGYT
TRBV27	many	TRBJ2-7	ASSQGHVLSYEQY
TRBV13	many	TRBJ2-1	ASSSFLGGREQF
TRBV7-3	many	TRBJ2-6	ASRLGPGANVLT
TRBV5-1	.	TRBJ2-7	ASILSEVDEQY
TRBV6-5	many	TRBJ2-1	ASSWTSGASYNEQF
TRBV24-1	many	TRBJ2-1	ATSDRSGDNEQF
TRBV5-6	.	TRBJ1-2	ASSLVTAGNYGYT